One sample yielded the 29 T cell receptor beta chains listed below, sequenced in a study of blood T cell repertoires in COVID-19. TCRdb's copy holds only in-frame clones and misses some; the assay was immunoSEQ multiplex PCR. The profile shows approximately 200,000 clones, 89% of them singletons. The sample was PBMCs or T cells enriched from blood (not recorded which). Source of these receptors: a woman in her thirties or forties with acute COVID-19.

The rearrangement links TRBV5-1 to TRBJ2-3; a possible D gene is TRBD2 (5 bases). The CDR3 extends over 16 amino acids. Trimming pared 1 base from V and 0 bases from J, leaving 12 bases between. In germline, CDR1 is SGHRS, CDR2 YFSETQ. The CDR3 sequence: CASSLYGGPSTDTQYF. The CDR3 DNA follows: TGCGCCAGCAGCTTGTATGGCGGGCCGAGCACAGATACGCAGTATTTT.

This clone came up once. The chain is built from TRBV5-1 and TRBJ2-7, with 7 bases aligning to TRBD1. CDR1 SGHRS and CDR2 YFSETQ come from the germline V gene. The CDR3 is 15 amino acids. Trimming at V came to 4 bases and at J to 2 bases, leaving 9 bases not matched to a gene. CDR3 amino acids: CASSPTGTEPYEQYF. CDR3 coding DNA: TGCGCCAGCAGCCCCACCGGGACAGAGCCCTACGAGCAGTACTTC.

The rearrangement joins TRBV2 to TRBJ2-3; 11 bases match TRBD2. The ends lost 5 bases at V and 3 bases at J; junction bases unmatched: 7. CDR3 length: 16 amino acids. From germline, CDR1 is SNHLY and CDR2 FYNNEI. CDR3 residues: CASSSTSGKRTDTQYF. For the CDR3, the DNA is TGTGCCAGCAGTTCGACTAGCGGGAAGAGAACAGATACGCAGTATTTT.

The V gene is TRBV9, the J gene TRBJ2-1; 10 bases agree with TRBD2. The CDR3 has 19 amino acids. Germline V gene data show CDR1 as SGDLS and CDR2 as YYNGEE. The V segment lost 0 bases and the J segment 0 bases; nucleotides outside the gene matches: 9. CDR3 sequence: CASSVASGGSSSSYNEQFF. The CDR3 nucleotides are TGTGCCAGCAGCGTAGCTAGCGGGGGCTCCTCGAGCTCCTACAATGAGCAGTTCTTC.

The chain has TRBV4-1 and TRBJ1-1; 9 bases line up with TRBD1. The germline V gene encodes CDR1 MGHRA and CDR2 YSYEKL. The CDR3 runs to 17 residues. Trimming took 1 base from V and 7 from J; bases not matched to a gene: 13. The chain's CDR3 is CASSQGDLGQGLFEAFF. The CDR3 region has the DNA TGCGCCAGCAGCCAAGGGGACCTGGGACAGGGACTCTTTGAAGCTTTCTTT.

The CDR3 DNA reads TGTGCCAGCAGTCCATCTGGGAGTCAAATCAACACCATATATTTT. Translated, it gives CASSPSGSQINTIYF. The chain combines TRBV28 with TRBJ1-3, with D uncertain. CDR3 length: 15 residues. V was shortened by 5 bases and J by 7 bases, with 18 bases between the two germline ends. Germline-derived CDR1 and CDR2 are MDHEN and SYDVKM.

This chain uses TRBV9 with TRBJ2-2, with a possible D match to TRBD1 (6 bases). The CDR3 spans 15 residues. V was trimmed by 4 bases and J by 2 bases, leaving 12 bases between them. In germline, CDR1 is SGDLS, CDR2 YYNGEE. The CDR3: CASSPRTDNTGELFF. The CDR3 nucleotides are TGTGCCAGCAGCCCGCGGACAGATAACACCGGGGAGCTGTTTTTT.

This rearrangement joins TRBV30 to TRBJ2-3, with 8 bases that match TRBD2. V was clipped by 5 bases and J by 2 bases; unmatched bases: 12. Germline V CDR1 and CDR2: GTSNPN, SVGIG (reference sequence). The CDR3 runs 16 residues. CDR3 in amino acids: CAWASRAGVFTDTQYF. CDR3 in DNA: TGTGCCTGGGCTAGTAGAGCGGGAGTGTTCACAGATACGCAGTATTTT.

The V gene is TRBV7-6, the J gene TRBJ2-3; perhaps TRBD2 as D (6 bases). This CDR3 spans 17 amino acids. Trimming took 6 bases from V and 0 from J, leaving 19 bases between them. Germline lookup yields CDR1 SGHVS and CDR2 FNYEAQ. The CDR3 sequence: CASSSRGTAYSTDTQYF. The CDR3, as DNA: TGTGCCAGCAGTTCACGCGGGACGGCTTATAGCACAGATACGCAGTATTTT.

This rearrangement joins TRBV6-2 or TRBV6-3 to TRBJ2-1; 8 nucleotides align to TRBD2. There are 13 residues in the CDR3. The germline CDR1 and CDR2 sequences are MNHEY and SVGEGT. J gave up 6 bases and V 4 bases, and 2 bases lay outside the gene matches. CDR3 region: CASSLGLVNEQFF. Written as DNA, the CDR3 is TGTGCCAGCAGTTTGGGACTAGTCAATGAGCAGTTCTTC.

This chain connects TRBV7-2 to TRBJ2-7; D gene uncertain. Looked up from germline, CDR1 is SGHTA and CDR2 is FQGNSA. V was pared by 1 base and J by 3 bases, with 7 bases between. The CDR3 runs to 13 residues. The CDR3 nucleotides read TGTGCCAGCAGCTTAGTTGACAACTACGAGCAGTACTTC. Translation gives CASSLVDNYEQYF.

The gene calls are TRBV28 and TRBJ2-2, with 12 bases matching TRBD2. J was trimmed by 0 bases and V by 7 bases; bases with no gene match: 9. This CDR3 comprises 18 residues. CDR1 and CDR2 (germline): MDHEN, SYDVKM. The CDR3 loop reads CASTNRGLAGPNTGELFF. Written as DNA, the CDR3 is TGTGCCAGCACAAACCGAGGACTAGCGGGGCCGAACACCGGGGAGCTGTTTTTT.

The chain is built from TRBV27 and TRBJ1-6, with 7 bases identical to TRBD1. Looked up from germline, CDR1 is MNHEY and CDR2 is SMNVEV (reference sequence). V dropped 5 bases and J dropped 7; count of bases not matched to a gene: 8. The CDR3 has 15 residues. CDR3 sequence (DNA): TGTGCCAGCAGTCCAAGACAGGGCCAAAATTCACCCCTCCACTTT. Its protein product is CASSPRQGQNSPLHF.

The genes are TRBV5-1 and TRBJ2-2, with 7 bases fitting TRBD1. V trimming: 3 bases; J trimming: 1 base; junction bases outside the gene matches: 6. The CDR3 length is 16 residues. Germline CDR1 SGHRS, CDR2 YFSETQ. DNA for the CDR3: TGCGCCAGCAGCTCAGGGAACAGGGGGAACACCGGGGAGCTGTTTTTT. Amino acid sequence: CASSSGNRGNTGELFF.

V is TRBV7-9 and J is TRBJ1-2, with 7 bases identical to TRBD1. CDR1 and CDR2 from the germline V gene are SEHNR and FQNEAQ (reference sequence). With 4 bases clipped from V and 1 base from J, the junction kept 15 bases outside the gene matches. This CDR3 has 18 amino acids. DNA for the CDR3: TGTGCCAGCAGCTCCGATCGTCCGGGACAGCTTTTTAACTATGGCTACACCTTC. Translated, it gives CASSSDRPGQLFNYGYTF.

The chain joins TRBV11-2 to TRBJ1-4, with D perhaps TRBD1 (5 bases). Germline assignment: CDR1 SGHAT and CDR2 FQNNGV. The CDR3 covers 14 residues. The germline V and J ends were trimmed by 5 bases and 7 bases, with 14 bases remaining between them. In DNA, the CDR3 is TGTGCCAGCAGCCGTTTGGGGGGAGCTGAAAAACTGTTTTTT. Translation gives CASSRLGGAEKLFF.

The chain employs TRBV27 and TRBJ2-3, with 9 bases that match TRBD1. This CDR3 spans 18 amino acids. Germline-derived CDR1 and CDR2 are MNHEY and SMNVEV (reference sequence). V shed 4 bases, J shed 3 bases, and the junction held 14 bases outside the gene matches. CDR3 sequence (DNA): TGTGCCAGCAGTTCACCGGGACAGGGTTTTTTAAGAACAGATACGCAGTATTTT. It translates to CASSSPGQGFLRTDTQYF.

The chain has TRBV11-1 and TRBJ2-1; D remains unclear. Germline loops: CDR1 SGHAT, CDR2 FQDESV (reference sequence). The CDR3 totals 13 residues. Trimming stripped 4 bases from V and 0 bases from J, with 4 bases between. The CDR3 nucleotides are TGTGCCAGCAGCTACTCCTCCTACAATGAGCAGTTCTTC. It encodes CASSYSSYNEQFF.

This rearrangement joins TRBV13 to TRBJ2-7; D is possibly TRBD2 (6 bases). The CDR3 sequence is 12 residues long. Germline V gene data show CDR1 as PRHDT and CDR2 as FYEKMQ (reference sequence). With 10 bases removed from V and 2 bases from J, the gap between germline ends came to 12 bases. For the CDR3, the DNA is TGTGCCACCCGGAGGGGCACCTACGAGCAGTACTTC. It yields the protein CATRRGTYEQYF.

This clone occurred many times. The rearrangement links TRBV6-1 to TRBJ2-3, with D possibly being TRBD1 (5 bases). This CDR3 is 15 amino acids long. The V gene lost 1 base and the J gene lost 1 base, with 9 bases spanning the gap. CDR1 MNHNS and CDR2 SASEGT come from the germline V gene. The CDR3 loop is CASSEDGARTDTQYF. DNA for the CDR3: TGTGCCAGCAGTGAAGATGGGGCCCGCACAGATACGCAGTATTTT.

The V gene is TRBV11-3, the J gene TRBJ2-7, with a weak D call TRBD2 (6 bases). Deletions cut 0 bases from V and 7 bases from J, with 16 bases between. Germline V lookup: CDR1 SGHNT, CDR2 YENEEA. CDR3 size: 15 residues. CDR3 nucleotide sequence: TGTGCCAGCAGCTTAGATCCTAAAACTAGCTGTGAGCAGTACTTC. Its protein product is CASSLDPKTSCEQYF.

In this sample, this clone turned up a few times. CDR3 DNA: TGTGCCACCAGCAGCGGCAGGGGGCTAAGGAACTATGGCTACACCTTC. As protein: CATSSGRGLRNYGYTF. This sequence joins TRBV15 and TRBJ1-2; 8 bases map to TRBD1. Germline V gives CDR1 LNHNV, CDR2 YYDKDF (reference sequence). The CDR3 runs 16 residues. With V trimmed by 3 bases and J by 2 bases, 8 bases remained unmatched.

The CDR3 reads CASSQVRPSGSSYEQYF. Written as DNA, the CDR3 is TGTGCCAGCAGCCAAGTGAGACCTAGCGGGAGCTCCTACGAGCAGTACTTC. J is TRBJ2-7 and V is TRBV3-1 (or the pseudogene TRBV3-2), with TRBD2 matching over 10 bases. Trimming at V came to 1 base and at J to 0 bases, leaving 6 bases not matched to a gene. Germline V gives CDR1 LGHDT, CDR2 YNNKEL (reference sequence). The CDR3 is 17 amino acids.

The chain carries TRBV19 and TRBJ2-3; D gene ambiguous. The CDR3 is 12 amino acids. V was trimmed by 6 bases and J by 5 bases, leaving 9 bases between them. Per germline, CDR1 LNHDA and CDR2 SQIVND (reference sequence). The CDR3 DNA reads TGTGCCAGTAGCAACCCCGGAGATACGCAGTATTTT. Its protein is CASSNPGDTQYF.

The chain joins TRBV6-1 to TRBJ2-3; 9 bases match TRBD2. Germline lookup yields CDR1 MNHNS and CDR2 SASEGT. CDR3 size: 15 residues. V shed 2 bases, J shed 0 bases, and the junction held 0 bases outside the gene matches. The CDR3 DNA reads TGTGCCAGCAGTGAACTAGCGGGGAGCACAGATACGCAGTATTTT. It specifies CASSELAGSTDTQYF.

This clone is a singleton in its sample. This CDR3 is CSVAGGSLRNEQFF. CDR3 coding DNA: TGCAGCGTTGCTGGCGGGAGCCTCAGGAATGAGCAGTTCTTC. This chain uses TRBV29-1 with TRBJ2-1; 7 bases map to TRBD2. This CDR3 has 14 residues. J was trimmed by 7 bases and V by 4 bases; bases with no gene match: 10. Per germline, CDR1 SQVTM and CDR2 ANQGSEA.

The chain recombines TRBV4-1 with TRBJ1-2; TRBD1 aligns across 8 bases. V gave up 0 bases and J gave up 8 bases; unmatched junction bases: 8. CDR1 and CDR2 (germline): MGHRA, YSYEKL. The CDR3 is 15 amino acids. In DNA form, the CDR3 reads TGCGCCAGCAGCCAAGAGTCCAGGGGGCAAAGGGGCTACACCTTC. Translated, it gives CASSQESRGQRGYTF.

A single count supports this clone. The chain couples TRBV9 to TRBJ1-1; D is unclear. CDR1 SGDLS and CDR2 YYNGEE come from the germline V gene. V was cut by 0 bases and J by 3 bases, with 9 bases left in between. The CDR3 is 14 residues long. The CDR3 region has the DNA TGTGCCAGCAGCGTAGTTCGGGGAGACACTGAAGCTTTCTTT. Its translation: CASSVVRGDTEAFF.

This rearrangement joins TRBV5-1 to TRBJ2-1; D gene ambiguous. The V and J ends lost 4 bases and 9 bases respectively, with 14 bases between them. This CDR3 contains 13 residues. Per germline, CDR1 SGHRS and CDR2 YFSETQ. The CDR3 spells CASSPGPPGEQFF. In DNA, the CDR3 is TGCGCCAGCAGCCCTGGTCCACCGGGTGAGCAGTTCTTC.